The rows below give T cell receptor beta chains drawn from one sample of a study of shared clonotypes between healthy human individuals. The assay was immunoSEQ multiplex PCR, and TCRdb's table has in-frame clones only and misses some. The data hold nearly 2 million clones, with about 95% observed a single time. Sequenced input: naive CD8+ T cells sorted from blood. The source of these receptors is a man between 18 and 29 years old in good health. CDR3s include the opening cysteine and the closing phenylalanine or tryptophan. Fields, in order: clone size, J gene, D gene, V gene, CDR3 DNA, CDR3 protein. The D gene is left open where the match is weak. Only some rows state a clone size, as once, few, many or a class for expanded clones.

abundance: -
j_gene: TRBJ2-3
d_gene: TRBD2
v_gene: TRBV27
CDR3nt: TGTGCCAGCAGTCCCTACCGACTAGCGGGAGGTCAGGCAGATACGCAGTATTTT
CDR3aa: CASSPYRLAGGQADTQYF

abundance: once
j_gene: TRBJ2-2
d_gene: -
v_gene: TRBV7-6
CDR3nt: TGTGCCAGCAGCTTATCGCCGGGGTCGAACACCGGGGAGCTGTTTTTT
CDR3aa: CASSLSPGSNTGELFF

abundance: -
j_gene: TRBJ2-3
d_gene: TRBD1
v_gene: TRBV19
CDR3nt: TGTGCCAGGTACAGGGGGCTAACAGATACGCAGTATTTT
CDR3aa: CARYRGLTDTQYF

abundance: -
j_gene: TRBJ2-3
d_gene: -
v_gene: TRBV28
CDR3nt: TGTGCCAGCAGTCCGGGACTGAACACAGATACGCAGTATTTT
CDR3aa: CASSPGLNTDTQYF

abundance: -
j_gene: TRBJ2-7
d_gene: -
v_gene: TRBV4-1
CDR3nt: TGCGCCAGCAGCCAAGTCGCGACAACCAGCTCCTACGAGCAGTACTTC
CDR3aa: CASSQVATTSSYEQYF

abundance: -
j_gene: TRBJ1-2
d_gene: -
v_gene: TRBV7-9
CDR3nt: TGTGCCAGCAGCTTAGTGTCCGGTTATGGCTACACCTTC
CDR3aa: CASSLVSGYGYTF

abundance: once
j_gene: TRBJ1-4
d_gene: -
v_gene: TRBV15
CDR3nt: TGTGCCACCAGCAGAGATGGGACCACGGGGGAAAAACTGTTTTTT
CDR3aa: CATSRDGTTGEKLFF

abundance: once
j_gene: TRBJ1-2
d_gene: TRBD1
v_gene: TRBV13
CDR3nt: TGTGCCAGCAGCTACGACAGGGGTTATGGCTACACCTTC
CDR3aa: CASSYDRGYGYTF

abundance: -
j_gene: TRBJ2-1
d_gene: -
v_gene: TRBV4-3
CDR3nt: TGCGCCAGCAGCCAAGGCGGCAGCGGTCTGAGCTCCTACAATGAGCAGTTCTTC
CDR3aa: CASSQGGSGLSSYNEQFF

abundance: -
j_gene: TRBJ1-2
d_gene: -
v_gene: TRBV10-2
CDR3nt: TGCGCCAGCAGTCCACAGGAGTATGGCTACACCTTC
CDR3aa: CASSPQEYGYTF

abundance: -
j_gene: TRBJ2-7
d_gene: -
v_gene: TRBV9
CDR3nt: TGTGCCAGCAGCACCGGGGCCCCCTACGAGCAGTACTTC
CDR3aa: CASSTGAPYEQYF

abundance: -
j_gene: TRBJ2-3
d_gene: -
v_gene: TRBV6-4
CDR3nt: TGTGCCAGCAGTGACTGGGCCATCGGTGGTACAGATACGCAGTATTTT
CDR3aa: CASSDWAIGGTDTQYF

abundance: -
j_gene: TRBJ1-1
d_gene: -
v_gene: TRBV12-5
CDR3nt: TGTGCTAGTGGTGCTGCGGGCGGAACTGAAGCTTTCTTT
CDR3aa: CASGAAGGTEAFF

abundance: -
j_gene: TRBJ2-7
d_gene: -
v_gene: TRBV30
CDR3nt: TGTGCCTGGAGTTGGGAAGACAGCTCCTACGAGCAGTACTTC
CDR3aa: CAWSWEDSSYEQYF

abundance: -
j_gene: TRBJ2-3
d_gene: -
v_gene: TRBV10-3
CDR3nt: TGTGCCATCAGTGAGCCCGTGCAGGGATACGGCTCAGATACGCAGTATTTT
CDR3aa: CAISEPVQGYGSDTQYF

abundance: -
j_gene: TRBJ1-1
d_gene: -
v_gene: TRBV30
CDR3nt: TGTGCCTGGAGTGTCCACCCCTTAAACACTGAAGCTTTCTTT
CDR3aa: CAWSVHPLNTEAFF

abundance: -
j_gene: TRBJ1-2
d_gene: -
v_gene: TRBV28
CDR3nt: TGTGCCAGCAGTTCCGACAGGAGCGACTATGGCTACACCTTC
CDR3aa: CASSSDRSDYGYTF

abundance: -
j_gene: TRBJ1-2
d_gene: TRBD1
v_gene: TRBV27
CDR3nt: TGTGCCAGCAGTTTCTCCCAGGGGGAGATAAACTATGGCTACACCTTC
CDR3aa: CASSFSQGEINYGYTF

abundance: -
j_gene: TRBJ1-4
d_gene: -
v_gene: TRBV19
CDR3nt: TGTGCCAGTACCCCACGAGCGGGGACACCCTCTTTTGAAAAACTGTTTTTT
CDR3aa: CASTPRAGTPSFEKLFF

abundance: -
j_gene: TRBJ1-3
d_gene: -
v_gene: TRBV4-1
CDR3nt: TGCGCCAGCAGCCCGACTGGAGCCGCCATATATTTT
CDR3aa: CASSPTGAAIYF

abundance: once
j_gene: TRBJ1-2
d_gene: -
v_gene: TRBV29-1
CDR3nt: TGCAGCGTTGTCATGGGGGGGCGAGCTCCCCTCGGCTACACCTTC
CDR3aa: CSVVMGGRAPLGYTF

abundance: -
j_gene: TRBJ1-1
d_gene: -
v_gene: TRBV7-9
CDR3nt: TGTGCCAGCAGCTTAGAGGAGGGAGGGACTGAAGCTTTCTTT
CDR3aa: CASSLEEGGTEAFF

abundance: -
j_gene: TRBJ2-4
d_gene: -
v_gene: TRBV9
CDR3nt: TGTGCCAGCAGCGTCGGGACCCTGGGGTCCAAAAACATTCAGTACTTC
CDR3aa: CASSVGTLGSKNIQYF

abundance: -
j_gene: TRBJ2-7
d_gene: TRBD1
v_gene: TRBV14
CDR3nt: TGTGCCAGCAGCCAGGGCGGGGACAGGGCTTTGTACGAGCAGTACTTC
CDR3aa: CASSQGGDRALYEQYF

abundance: -
j_gene: TRBJ2-3
d_gene: TRBD1
v_gene: TRBV4-1
CDR3nt: TGCGCCAGCAGCTCACAGGGGAGCACAGATACGCAGTATTTT
CDR3aa: CASSSQGSTDTQYF

abundance: -
j_gene: TRBJ2-3
d_gene: TRBD1
v_gene: TRBV2
CDR3nt: TGTGCCAGCAGTGGTTTAGGGACAGCTCAGTATTTT
CDR3aa: CASSGLGTAQYF

abundance: once
j_gene: TRBJ2-2
d_gene: -
v_gene: TRBV28
CDR3nt: TGTGCCAGCAGTCTCCGGGTTTCGAACACCGGGGAGCTGTTTTTT
CDR3aa: CASSLRVSNTGELFF

abundance: -
j_gene: TRBJ2-7
d_gene: -
v_gene: TRBV4-1
CDR3nt: TGCGCCAGCAGCCATGGGGCAGGGGCCGAGCAGTACTTC
CDR3aa: CASSHGAGAEQYF

abundance: -
j_gene: TRBJ2-1
d_gene: -
v_gene: TRBV11-2
CDR3nt: TGTGCCAGCAGCTGGGACGGAACCAATGAGCAGTTCTTC
CDR3aa: CASSWDGTNEQFF

abundance: -
j_gene: TRBJ2-5
d_gene: -
v_gene: TRBV7-5
CDR3nt: TGTGCCAGAAGCAGGGGACTACGTTGGGAGACCCAGTACTTC
CDR3aa: CARSRGLRWETQYF

abundance: -
j_gene: TRBJ2-7
d_gene: -
v_gene: TRBV21-1
CDR3nt: TGTGCCAGCAGCAAATACAGACAGGGGAGGCCCTACGAGCAGTACTTC
CDR3aa: CASSKYRQGRPYEQYF

abundance: -
j_gene: TRBJ1-6
d_gene: -
v_gene: TRBV14
CDR3nt: TGTGCCAGCAGCCAAGAAGGTCTGGGTTCACCCCTCCACTTT
CDR3aa: CASSQEGLGSPLHF

abundance: -
j_gene: TRBJ2-7
d_gene: -
v_gene: TRBV2
CDR3nt: TGTGCCAGCAGTGAAACAAACTACGAGCAGTACTTC
CDR3aa: CASSETNYEQYF

abundance: -
j_gene: TRBJ2-2
d_gene: -
v_gene: TRBV4-1
CDR3nt: TGCGCCAGCAGCCTCACATCCCGGGCCACCGGGGAGCTGTTTTTT
CDR3aa: CASSLTSRATGELFF

abundance: once
j_gene: TRBJ2-1
d_gene: TRBD2
v_gene: TRBV4-3
CDR3nt: TGCGCCAGCAGCCCCCTACTAGCGGGAGGCAGTGAGCAGTTCTTC
CDR3aa: CASSPLLAGGSEQFF

abundance: -
j_gene: TRBJ2-7
d_gene: TRBD2
v_gene: TRBV5-6
CDR3nt: TGTGCCAGCAGCTTGTCGTTGGTTCTAGCGGGAACTACCTACGAGCAGTACTTC
CDR3aa: CASSLSLVLAGTTYEQYF

abundance: -
j_gene: TRBJ1-6
d_gene: TRBD1
v_gene: TRBV7-9
CDR3nt: TGTGCCAGCAGCTTAGCTGGGACAGGGGATTCACCCCTCCACTTT
CDR3aa: CASSLAGTGDSPLHF

abundance: -
j_gene: TRBJ2-1
d_gene: -
v_gene: TRBV6-1
CDR3nt: TGTGCCAGCAGTGAAAGTTCTGTCCTCTCCAATGAGCAGTTCTTC
CDR3aa: CASSESSVLSNEQFF

abundance: -
j_gene: TRBJ2-3
d_gene: TRBD2
v_gene: TRBV7-2
CDR3nt: TGTGCCAGCAGCTTAGACTGGTCCAGCGGGAACACAGATACGCAGTATTTT
CDR3aa: CASSLDWSSGNTDTQYF

abundance: -
j_gene: TRBJ1-6
d_gene: -
v_gene: TRBV4-1
CDR3nt: TGCGCCAGCAGCCAAGTGGGGAGCTCCTATAATTCACCCCTCCACTTT
CDR3aa: CASSQVGSSYNSPLHF

abundance: -
j_gene: TRBJ2-3
d_gene: -
v_gene: TRBV11-2
CDR3nt: TGTGCCAGCAGCTCCCGACAGACCACAGATACGCAGTATTTT
CDR3aa: CASSSRQTTDTQYF

abundance: -
j_gene: TRBJ2-1
d_gene: TRBD2
v_gene: TRBV5-1
CDR3nt: TGCGCCAGCAGCTTTCAAGCGGGGGGGGCCCTGATTGAGCAGTTCTTC
CDR3aa: CASSFQAGGALIEQFF

abundance: -
j_gene: TRBJ2-1
d_gene: -
v_gene: TRBV11-2
CDR3nt: TGTGCCAGCAGCTCCCCCCCCGGGAGCCTCCTCAATGAGCAGTTCTTC
CDR3aa: CASSSPPGSLLNEQFF

abundance: -
j_gene: TRBJ2-7
d_gene: TRBD1
v_gene: TRBV19
CDR3nt: TGTGCCAGTAGTATAGACGGGACAGGGCCCTACGAGCAGTACTTC
CDR3aa: CASSIDGTGPYEQYF

abundance: -
j_gene: TRBJ1-5
d_gene: -
v_gene: TRBV6-1
CDR3nt: TGTGCCAGCAGTGAAGCGGTGGTTGTAGTCAATCAGCCCCAGCATTTT
CDR3aa: CASSEAVVVVNQPQHF

abundance: -
j_gene: TRBJ2-7
d_gene: TRBD2
v_gene: TRBV7-9
CDR3nt: TGTGCCAGCAGCTTAACCGGACTAGCCCTTACCTACGAGCAGTACTTC
CDR3aa: CASSLTGLALTYEQYF

abundance: -
j_gene: TRBJ2-7
d_gene: -
v_gene: TRBV5-5
CDR3nt: TGTGCCAGCAGCTTGGTGGGGAGCGAGCAGTACTTC
CDR3aa: CASSLVGSEQYF

abundance: -
j_gene: TRBJ2-3
d_gene: -
v_gene: TRBV4-1
CDR3nt: TGCGCCAGCAGCCAAGAAGAAGCAAGCACAGATACGCAGTATTTT
CDR3aa: CASSQEEASTDTQYF

abundance: -
j_gene: TRBJ2-3
d_gene: -
v_gene: TRBV4-1
CDR3nt: TGCGCCAGCAGACGAGGGGATACGCAGTATTTT
CDR3aa: CASRRGDTQYF

abundance: -
j_gene: TRBJ1-1
d_gene: -
v_gene: TRBV6-1
CDR3nt: TGTGCCAGCAGTGAAGCCCTGTTGGGCACTGAAGCTTTCTTT
CDR3aa: CASSEALLGTEAFF

abundance: -
j_gene: TRBJ2-7
d_gene: -
v_gene: TRBV7-6
CDR3nt: TGTGCCAGCAGCCTAGGACAGAGCTCCTACGAGCAGTACTTC
CDR3aa: CASSLGQSSYEQYF

abundance: -
j_gene: TRBJ2-7
d_gene: -
v_gene: TRBV6-5
CDR3nt: TGTGCCAGCAGTTACTCAACCGGACAGCACCAATACGAGCAGTACTTC
CDR3aa: CASSYSTGQHQYEQYF

abundance: -
j_gene: TRBJ2-3
d_gene: -
v_gene: TRBV4-2
CDR3nt: TGTGCCAGCAGGCATACTAGCTCTGAAAGTACAGATACGCAGTATTTT
CDR3aa: CASRHTSSESTDTQYF

abundance: -
j_gene: TRBJ2-7
d_gene: TRBD1
v_gene: TRBV27
CDR3nt: TGTGCCAGCAGTTTGGGGACAGAAGGCTGGGAGCAGTACTTC
CDR3aa: CASSLGTEGWEQYF

abundance: -
j_gene: TRBJ2-7
d_gene: TRBD1
v_gene: TRBV7-9
CDR3nt: TGTGCCAGCAGAATTGACAGGGCCGAAGGGTACGAGCAGTACTTC
CDR3aa: CASRIDRAEGYEQYF